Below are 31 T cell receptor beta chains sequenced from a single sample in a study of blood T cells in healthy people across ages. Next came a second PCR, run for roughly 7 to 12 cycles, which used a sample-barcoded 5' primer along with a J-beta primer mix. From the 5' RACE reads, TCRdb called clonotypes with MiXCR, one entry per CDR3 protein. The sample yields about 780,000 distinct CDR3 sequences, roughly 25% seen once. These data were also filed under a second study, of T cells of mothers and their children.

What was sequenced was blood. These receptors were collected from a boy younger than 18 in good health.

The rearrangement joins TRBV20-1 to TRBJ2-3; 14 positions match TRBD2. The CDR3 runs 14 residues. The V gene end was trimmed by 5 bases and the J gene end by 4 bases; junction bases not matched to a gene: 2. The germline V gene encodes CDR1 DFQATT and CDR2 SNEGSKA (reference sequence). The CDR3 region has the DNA TGCAGTGCTGGACTAGCGGGGGGCTCAGATACGCAGTATTTT. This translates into CSAGLAGGSDTQYF.

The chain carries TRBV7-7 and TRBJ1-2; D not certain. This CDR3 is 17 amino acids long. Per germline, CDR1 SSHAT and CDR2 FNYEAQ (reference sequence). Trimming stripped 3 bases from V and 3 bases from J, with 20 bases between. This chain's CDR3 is CASSFGKVRIQDYGYTF. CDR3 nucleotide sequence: TGTGCCAGCAGCTTTGGGAAGGTTAGAATTCAAGACTATGGCTACACCTTC.

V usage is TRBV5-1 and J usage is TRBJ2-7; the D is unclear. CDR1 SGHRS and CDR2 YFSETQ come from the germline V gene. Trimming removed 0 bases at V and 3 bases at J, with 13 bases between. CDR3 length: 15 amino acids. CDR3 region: CASSLALAAGYEQYF. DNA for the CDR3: TGCGCCAGCAGCTTGGCCTTAGCTGCCGGCTACGAGCAGTACTTC.

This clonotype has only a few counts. The CDR3 DNA sequence: TGTGCCAGCAGCGTAGTCTGGACTAGCGGGGGGCCCACGAACACCGGGGAGCTGTTTTTT. Translation gives CASSVVWTSGGPTNTGELFF. This sequence joins TRBV9 and TRBJ2-2, with 14 bases fitting TRBD2. The V gene end was trimmed by 0 bases and the J gene end by 0 bases; junction bases not matched to a gene: 7. Germline V gene lookup returns CDR1 SGDLS and CDR2 YYNGEE. This CDR3 has 20 amino acids.

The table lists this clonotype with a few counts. Here the CDR3 reads CASSTQGARNTEAFF. In DNA form, the CDR3 reads TGTGCCAGCAGTACGCAGGGGGCCAGGAACACTGAAGCTTTCTTT. The chain uses TRBV28 and TRBJ1-1; 8 bases map to TRBD1. This CDR3 is built from 15 residues. CDR1 and CDR2 (germline): MDHEN, SYDVKM. Unmatched junction bases numbered 6, after V lost 5 bases and J lost 1 base.

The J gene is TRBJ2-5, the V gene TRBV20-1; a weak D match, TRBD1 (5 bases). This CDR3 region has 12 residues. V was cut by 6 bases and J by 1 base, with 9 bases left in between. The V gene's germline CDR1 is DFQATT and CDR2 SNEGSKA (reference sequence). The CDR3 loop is CSATDSQETQYF. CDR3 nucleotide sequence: TGCAGTGCCACCGACAGCCAAGAGACCCAGTACTTC.

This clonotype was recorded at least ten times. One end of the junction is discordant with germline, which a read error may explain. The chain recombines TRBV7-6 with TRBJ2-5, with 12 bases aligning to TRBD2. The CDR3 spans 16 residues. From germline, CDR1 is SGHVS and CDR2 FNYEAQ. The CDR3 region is CASSSRLAGAQETQYF. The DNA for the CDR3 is TGCGCCAGCAGCTCCCGACTAGCGGGGGCCCAAGAGACCCAGTACTTC.

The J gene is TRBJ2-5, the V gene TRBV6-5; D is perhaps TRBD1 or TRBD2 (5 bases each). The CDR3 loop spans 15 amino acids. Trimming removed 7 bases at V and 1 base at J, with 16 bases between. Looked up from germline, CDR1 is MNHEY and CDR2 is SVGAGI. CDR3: CASTPKGGTQETQYF. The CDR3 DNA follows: TGTGCCAGCACCCCCAAAGGTGGGACCCAAGAGACCCAGTACTTC.

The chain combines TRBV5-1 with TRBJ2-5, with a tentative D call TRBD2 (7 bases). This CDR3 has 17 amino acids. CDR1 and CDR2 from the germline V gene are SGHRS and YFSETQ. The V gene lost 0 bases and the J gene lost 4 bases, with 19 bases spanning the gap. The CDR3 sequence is CASSLAGGGAQLETQYF. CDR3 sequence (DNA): TGCGCCAGCAGCTTGGCCGGCGGGGGCGCGCAGCTAGAGACCCAGTACTTC.

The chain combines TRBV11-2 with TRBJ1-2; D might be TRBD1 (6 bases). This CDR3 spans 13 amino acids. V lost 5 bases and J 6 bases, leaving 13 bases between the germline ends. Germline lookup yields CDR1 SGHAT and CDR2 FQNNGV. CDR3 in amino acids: CASSVGQLDGYTF. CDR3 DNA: TGTGCCAGCAGCGTTGGACAGTTAGATGGCTACACCTTC.

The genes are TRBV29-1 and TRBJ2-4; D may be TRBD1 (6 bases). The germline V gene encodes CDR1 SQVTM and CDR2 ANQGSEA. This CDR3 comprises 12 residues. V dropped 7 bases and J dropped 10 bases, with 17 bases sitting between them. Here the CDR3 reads CSAETGSQIQYF. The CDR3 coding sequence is TGCAGCGCCGAAACAGGGTCACAAATTCAGTACTTC.

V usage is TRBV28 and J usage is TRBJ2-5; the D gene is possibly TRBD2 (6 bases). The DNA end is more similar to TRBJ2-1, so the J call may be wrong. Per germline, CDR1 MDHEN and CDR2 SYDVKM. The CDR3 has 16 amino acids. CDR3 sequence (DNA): TGTGCCAGCAGTGCCCAGCGGGCCAGGGCTCACAATGAGCAGTTCTTC. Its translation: CASSAQRARAHNEQFF.

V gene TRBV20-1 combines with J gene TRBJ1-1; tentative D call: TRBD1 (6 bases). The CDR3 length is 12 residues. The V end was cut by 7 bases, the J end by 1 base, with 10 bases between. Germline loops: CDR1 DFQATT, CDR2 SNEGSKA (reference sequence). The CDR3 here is CSVEQGNTEAFF. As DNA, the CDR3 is TGCAGTGTCGAACAGGGGAACACTGAAGCTTTCTTT.

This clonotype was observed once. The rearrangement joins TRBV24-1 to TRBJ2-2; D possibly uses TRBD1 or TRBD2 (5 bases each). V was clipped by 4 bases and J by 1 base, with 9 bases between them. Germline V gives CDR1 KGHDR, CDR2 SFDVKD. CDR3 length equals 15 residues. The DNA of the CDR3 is TGTGCCACCAGTGACCCGGGGCTGAACACCGGGGAGCTGTTTTTT. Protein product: CATSDPGLNTGELFF.

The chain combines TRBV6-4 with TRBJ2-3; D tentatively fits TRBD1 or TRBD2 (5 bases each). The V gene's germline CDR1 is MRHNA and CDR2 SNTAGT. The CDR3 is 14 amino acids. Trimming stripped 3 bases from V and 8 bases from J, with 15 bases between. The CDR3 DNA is TGTGCCAGCAGTGAGGACGGGGCCGCGGGTACGCAGTATTTT. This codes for CASSEDGAAGTQYF.

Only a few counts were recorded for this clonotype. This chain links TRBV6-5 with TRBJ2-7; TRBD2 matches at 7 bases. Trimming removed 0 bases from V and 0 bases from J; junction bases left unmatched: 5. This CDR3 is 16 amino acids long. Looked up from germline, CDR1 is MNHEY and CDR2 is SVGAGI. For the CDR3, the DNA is TGTGCCAGCAGTTACTCGAGCGGGGCGAGCTCCTACGAGCAGTACTTC. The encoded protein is CASSYSSGASSYEQYF.

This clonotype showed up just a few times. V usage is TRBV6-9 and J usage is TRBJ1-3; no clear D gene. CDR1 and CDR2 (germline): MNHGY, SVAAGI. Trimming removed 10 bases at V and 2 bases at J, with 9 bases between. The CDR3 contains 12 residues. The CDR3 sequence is CAILKAGNTIYF. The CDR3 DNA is TGTGCCATTCTGAAAGCTGGAAACACCATATATTTT.

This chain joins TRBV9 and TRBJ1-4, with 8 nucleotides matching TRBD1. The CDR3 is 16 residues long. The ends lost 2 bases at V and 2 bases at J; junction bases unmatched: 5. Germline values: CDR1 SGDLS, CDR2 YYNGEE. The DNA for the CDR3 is TGTGCCAGCAGCGTCTCTGGGACAGGTACTAATGAAAAACTGTTTTTT. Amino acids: CASSVSGTGTNEKLFF.

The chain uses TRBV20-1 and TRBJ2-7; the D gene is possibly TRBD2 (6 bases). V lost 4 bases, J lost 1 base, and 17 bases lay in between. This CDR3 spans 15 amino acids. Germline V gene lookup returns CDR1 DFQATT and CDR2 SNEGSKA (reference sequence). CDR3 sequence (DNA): TGCAGTGCTATGGTCCGGAGGGACGGTTCCTACGAGCAGTACTTC. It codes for CSAMVRRDGSYEQYF.

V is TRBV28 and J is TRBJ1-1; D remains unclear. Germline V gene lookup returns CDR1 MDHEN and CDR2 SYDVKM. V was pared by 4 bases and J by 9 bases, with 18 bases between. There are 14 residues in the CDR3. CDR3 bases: TGTGCCAGCAGTTCCCCCTCAGTCTCTTGGAAAGCTTTCTTT. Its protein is CASSSPSVSWKAFF.

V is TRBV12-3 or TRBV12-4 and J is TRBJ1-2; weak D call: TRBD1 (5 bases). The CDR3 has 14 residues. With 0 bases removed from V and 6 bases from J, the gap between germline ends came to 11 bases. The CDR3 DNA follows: TGTGCCAGCAGTTTAGCGCGACAGACTAATGGCTACACCTTC. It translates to CASSLARQTNGYTF.

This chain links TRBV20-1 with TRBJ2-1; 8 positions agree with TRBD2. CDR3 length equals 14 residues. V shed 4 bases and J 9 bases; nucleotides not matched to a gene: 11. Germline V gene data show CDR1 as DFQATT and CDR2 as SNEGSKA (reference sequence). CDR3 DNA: TGCAGTGCTACCCTGGCGGGGGGCGGGAGTGAGCAGTTCTTC. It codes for CSATLAGGGSEQFF.

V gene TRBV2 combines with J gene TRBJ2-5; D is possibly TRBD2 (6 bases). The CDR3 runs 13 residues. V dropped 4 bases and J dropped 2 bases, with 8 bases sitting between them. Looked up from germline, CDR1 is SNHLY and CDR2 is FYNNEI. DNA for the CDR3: TGTGCCAGCAGTGGGGAGGTACAAGAGACCCAGTACTTC. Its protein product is CASSGEVQETQYF.

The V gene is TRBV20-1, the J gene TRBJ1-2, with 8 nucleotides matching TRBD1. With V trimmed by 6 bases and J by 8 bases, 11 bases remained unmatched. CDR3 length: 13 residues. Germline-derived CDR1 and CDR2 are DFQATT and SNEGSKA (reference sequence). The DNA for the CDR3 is TGCAGTGCGCAGGGGGCAGGGCTTCGGGGCTACACCTTC. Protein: CSAQGAGLRGYTF.

The CDR3 is CASSLAGLAGTDTQYF. For the CDR3, the DNA is TGCGCCAGCAGCTTGGCGGGACTAGCGGGCACAGATACGCAGTATTTT. This rearrangement joins TRBV5-1 to TRBJ2-3, with 11 positions matching TRBD2. Germline CDR1 reads SGHRS; CDR2 reads YFSETQ. The CDR3 runs to 16 residues. V lost 0 bases, J lost 1 base, and 1 base stayed unmatched.

The CDR3 sequence: CASQGLGTDTQYF. DNA for the CDR3: TGTGCCAGCCAGGGGCTGGGGACAGATACGCAGTATTTT. This chain joins TRBV12-3 or TRBV12-4 and TRBJ2-3, with D tentatively TRBD1 (6 bases). The CDR3 contains 13 residues. V dropped 8 bases and J dropped 3 bases, with 12 bases sitting between them.

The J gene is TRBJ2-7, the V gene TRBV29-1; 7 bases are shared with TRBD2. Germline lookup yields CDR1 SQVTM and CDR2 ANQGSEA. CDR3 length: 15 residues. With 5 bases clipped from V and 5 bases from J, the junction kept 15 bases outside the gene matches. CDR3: CSVFPPGGPGNEQYF. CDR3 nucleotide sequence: TGCAGCGTTTTCCCCCCGGGAGGCCCAGGGAACGAGCAGTACTTC.

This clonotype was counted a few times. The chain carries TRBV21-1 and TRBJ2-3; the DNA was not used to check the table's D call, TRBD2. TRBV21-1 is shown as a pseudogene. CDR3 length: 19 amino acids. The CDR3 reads CASSTYRLAGGQFTDTQYF. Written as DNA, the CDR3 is TGTGCCAGCAGCACATACCGACTAGCGGGGGGGCAATTCACAGATACGCAGTATTTT.

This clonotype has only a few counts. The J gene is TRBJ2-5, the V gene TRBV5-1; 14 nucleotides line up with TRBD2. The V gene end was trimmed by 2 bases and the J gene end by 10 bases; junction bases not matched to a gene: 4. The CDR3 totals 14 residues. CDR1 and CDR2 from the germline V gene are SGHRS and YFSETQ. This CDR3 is CASSFGLAGGDQYF. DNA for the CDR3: TGCGCCAGCAGCTTCGGACTAGCGGGGGGTGACCAGTACTTC.

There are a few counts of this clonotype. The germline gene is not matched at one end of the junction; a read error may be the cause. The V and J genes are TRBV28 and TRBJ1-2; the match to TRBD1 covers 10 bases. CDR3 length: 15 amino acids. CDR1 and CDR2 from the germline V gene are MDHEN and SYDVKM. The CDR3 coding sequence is TGTGCTAGCAATATTTTAGACAGGGGGCAAGTGGGCTACACCTTC. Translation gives CASNILDRGQVGYTF.

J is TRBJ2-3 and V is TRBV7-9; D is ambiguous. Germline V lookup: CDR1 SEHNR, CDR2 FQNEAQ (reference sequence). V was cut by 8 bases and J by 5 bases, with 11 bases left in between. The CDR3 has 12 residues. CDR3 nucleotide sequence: TGTGCCAGCGGGTCAAATAGAGATACGCAGTATTTT. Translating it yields CASGSNRDTQYF. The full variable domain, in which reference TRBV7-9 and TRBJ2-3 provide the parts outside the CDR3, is DTGVSQNPRHKITKRGQNVTFRCDPISEHNRLYWYRQTLGQGPEFLTYFQNEAQLEKSRLLSDRFSAERPKGSFSTLEIQRTEQGDSAMYLCASGSNRDTQYFGPGTRLTVL.